This entry describes one TCR beta chain. This clone was detected a few times. Its binding antigen is unknown. No qualities accompany the bases; no much larger clone lies one base away. The data stem from a study of T cells after posttransplantation cyclophosphamide (dated by TCRdb to between 2015 and 2016). At the level of the whole study: Using TRB sequencing, the study followed how the T cell repertoire reconstituted after myeloablative bone marrow transplantation in which posttransplantation cyclophosphamide served as GVHD prophylaxis. Samples from about 32 PTCy-treated patients and under 20 related bone marrow donors of those patients were subjected to antigen receptor sequencing. Blood from every one of the roughly 30 PTCy patients who had 1-year posttransplant specimens underwent TRB sequencing. In 3 patients, up to roughly 3 additional blood samples taken between 2 and 5.2 years after transplant also underwent TRB sequencing, as did pretransplant blood from a handful of patients. Because TRA and TRB clonality were tightly correlated in 9 or 10 samples, subsequent TCR analyses were focused on TRB only. Public TRB sequences were queried against a database of over 3,600 sequences associated with responses to pathogens, tumor antigens, self-antigens and alloantigens. Overall study results and their limits: Donor-recipient similarity was low at 1-2 months but rose over the first year, and later blood repertoires were often dominated by donor CD8+ memory clones. Across under 50 patients, recipient CMV seropositivity and CMV reactivation were highly associated with TRB clonality; PTCy diversity was similar to CNI/methotrexate controls. The TRB repertoires of T cells infiltrating skin or GI tract showed only limited overlap with the TRB repertoires of T cells in blood.

CDR1 and CDR2 were assigned from the germline V gene (reference sequence) as LNHDA and SQIVND. Trimming at the junction amounts to 7 bases on V and 3 bases on J, and the germline ends lie 12 bases apart. From cysteine to phenylalanine, the CDR3 is 13 amino acids long. The retained sequence is limited to the CDR3, 39 bases, with the frame set at the first base. Taken with the paper, the label for treatment or condition translates to: high-dose cyclophosphamide on days +3 and +4 as single-agent GVHD prophylaxis. PTCy patients received busulfan and fludarabine conditioning, a related or unrelated marrow graft, and cyclophosphamide on days +3 and +4. The PTCy-treated patients were drawn from a prospective, multi-institutional clinical trial. Peripheral blood and bone marrow mononuclear cells were isolated by Ficoll-Hypaque density centrifugation and cryopreserved. Genomic DNA was the input for TRB sequencing, which was run either with the immunoSEQ assay at survey resolution or with the hsTCRB kit. In the source study's methods: The immunoSEQ software was used for initial read processing, and the LymphoSeq R package was used for repertoire analyses. For each TRB dataset, clonality was calculated as 1 minus normalized Shannon entropy, and the Gini coefficient was computed as well. To infer phenotypes in unsorted samples, TRB sequences from sorted subsets of the recipient or donor were mapped onto unsorted samples from the same recipient. TCRdb obtained this table from immuneACCESS and retained in-frame rearrangements with V and J assigned. These tables miss some clones; where compared with another copy, unresolved V genes account for less than half of the shortfall, and the remainder is unexplained. V and J calls and clone size are as listed in that table; D and trimming were resolved from the DNA. Here the sample lists about 14,000 clones, none seen once only. Of the sample, 23% falls within the top ten clones.

Sequencing was performed on PBMCs, taken 1162 days after allogeneic stem cell transplant with posttransplant cyclophosphamide. This sequence originates from a female patient in her thirties or forties who received an allogeneic stem cell transplant from a related donor, was CMV-positive, and had no GVHD. After a transplant, the graft donor may have provided part of the T cells. The chain links TRBV19 with TRBJ1-1; the best D guess is TRBD1, with 5 bases matching. The sequence in DNA is TGTGCCAGTACTCTCGGGGGTTACACTGAAGCTTTCTTT. It codes for CASTLGGYTEAFF.